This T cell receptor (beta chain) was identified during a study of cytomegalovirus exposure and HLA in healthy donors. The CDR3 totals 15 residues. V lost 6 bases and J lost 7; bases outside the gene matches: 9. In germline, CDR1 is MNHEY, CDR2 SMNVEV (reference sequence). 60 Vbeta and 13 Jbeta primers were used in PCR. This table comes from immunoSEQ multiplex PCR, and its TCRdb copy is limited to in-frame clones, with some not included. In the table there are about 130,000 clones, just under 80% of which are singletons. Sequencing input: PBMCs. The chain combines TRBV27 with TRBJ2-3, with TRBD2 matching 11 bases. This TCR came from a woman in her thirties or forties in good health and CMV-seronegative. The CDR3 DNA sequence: TGTGCCAGCAGGATAGCGGGGGGGGTGCAAAATACGCAGTATTTT. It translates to CASRIAGGVQNTQYF.